The present entry profiles one TCR beta chain with its context. The antigen is undetermined. Primers: 60 Vbeta forward and 13 Jbeta reverse. Measured with immunoSEQ multiplex PCR; TCRdb has only the in-frame clones, and not every one. The sample comprises more than 95,000 clones, roughly 66% of which are singletons, and over 4% rests with the top ten. This specimen comes from a study of cytomegalovirus exposure and HLA in healthy donors. Study results and caveats: Further analysis was carried out later, and it showed several of the most significant clusters appearing linked to common viral pathogens.

Germline loops: CDR1 SGHAT, CDR2 FQNNGV. The CDR3 totals 15 residues. The V end lost 5 bases, the J end lost 1 base, and 14 bases lay between the germline ends. The sequenced material came from PBMCs. The rearrangement links TRBV11-2 to TRBJ1-2; D unresolved. The TCR was taken from a man in his fifties or sixties in good health and CMV-seropositive. CDR3: CASSPLDFLNYGYTF. The CDR3 DNA sequence: TGTGCCAGCAGCCCTCTTGACTTTCTTAACTATGGCTACACCTTC.